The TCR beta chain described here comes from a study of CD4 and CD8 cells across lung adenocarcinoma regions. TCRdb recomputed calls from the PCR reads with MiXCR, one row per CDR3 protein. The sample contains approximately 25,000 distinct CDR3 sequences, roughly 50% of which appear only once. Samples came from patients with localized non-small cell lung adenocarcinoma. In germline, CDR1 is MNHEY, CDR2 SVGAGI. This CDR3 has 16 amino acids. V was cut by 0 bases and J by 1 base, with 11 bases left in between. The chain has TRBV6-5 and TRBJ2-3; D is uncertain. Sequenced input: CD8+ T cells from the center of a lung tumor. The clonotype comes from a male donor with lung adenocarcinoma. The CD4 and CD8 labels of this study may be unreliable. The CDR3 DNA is TGTGCCAGCAGTTACTCGGCGGCCGTCGGCACAGATACGCAGTATTTT. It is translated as CASSYSAAVGTDTQYF.